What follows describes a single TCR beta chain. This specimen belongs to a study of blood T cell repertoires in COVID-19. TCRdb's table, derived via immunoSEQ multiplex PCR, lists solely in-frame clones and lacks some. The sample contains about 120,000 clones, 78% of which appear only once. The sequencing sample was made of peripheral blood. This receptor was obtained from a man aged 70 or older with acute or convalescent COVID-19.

The CDR3 bases are TGCGCCAGCAGCTTGGGACTAGCCAACTCTCCAGAGACCCAGTACTTC. The encoded protein is CASSLGLANSPETQYF. The gene calls are TRBV5-1 and TRBJ2-5; 7 nucleotides align to TRBD2. Germline-derived CDR1 and CDR2 are SGHRS and YFSETQ. The CDR3 sequence is 16 residues long. V dropped 0 bases and J dropped 4; count of bases not matched to a gene: 9. Supplemented by reference TRBV5-1 and TRBJ2-5, the full variable domain reads KAGVTQTPRYLIKTRGQQVTLSCSPISGHRSVSWYQQTPGQGLQFLFEYFSETQRNKGNFPGRFSGRQFSNSRSEMNVSTLELGDSALYLCASSLGLANSPETQYFGPGTRLLVL.